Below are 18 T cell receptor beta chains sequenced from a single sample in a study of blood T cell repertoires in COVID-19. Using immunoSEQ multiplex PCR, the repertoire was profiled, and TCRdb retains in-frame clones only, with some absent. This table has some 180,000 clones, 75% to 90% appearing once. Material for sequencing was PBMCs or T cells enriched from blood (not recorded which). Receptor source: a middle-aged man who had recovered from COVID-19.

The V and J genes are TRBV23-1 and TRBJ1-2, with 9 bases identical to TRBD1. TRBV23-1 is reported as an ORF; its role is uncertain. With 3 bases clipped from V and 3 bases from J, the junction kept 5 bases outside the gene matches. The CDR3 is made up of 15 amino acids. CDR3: CASSQATGGHYGYTF. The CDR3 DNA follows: TGCGCCAGCAGTCAGGCGACAGGGGGGCACTATGGCTACACCTTC.

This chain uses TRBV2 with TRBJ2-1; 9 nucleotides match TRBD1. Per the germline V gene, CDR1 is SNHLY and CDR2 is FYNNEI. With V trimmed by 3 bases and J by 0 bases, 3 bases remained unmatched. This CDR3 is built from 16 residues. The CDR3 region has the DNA TGTGCCAGCAGTGAGGGGACAGGGAGCTCCTACAATGAGCAGTTCTTC. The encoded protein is CASSEGTGSSYNEQFF.

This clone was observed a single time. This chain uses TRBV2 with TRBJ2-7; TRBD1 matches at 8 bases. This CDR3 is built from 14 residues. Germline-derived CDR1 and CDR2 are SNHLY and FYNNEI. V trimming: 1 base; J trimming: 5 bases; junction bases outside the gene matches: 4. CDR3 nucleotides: TGTGCCAGCAGTGAAGTCAGGGGGCGCGACGAGCAGTACTTC. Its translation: CASSEVRGRDEQYF. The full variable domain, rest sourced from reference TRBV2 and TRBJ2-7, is EPEVTQTPSHQVTQMGQEVILRCVPISNHLYFYWYRQILGQKVEFLVSFYNNEISEKSEIFDDQFSVERPDGSNFTLKIRSTKLEDSAMYFCASSEVRGRDEQYFGPGTRLTVT.

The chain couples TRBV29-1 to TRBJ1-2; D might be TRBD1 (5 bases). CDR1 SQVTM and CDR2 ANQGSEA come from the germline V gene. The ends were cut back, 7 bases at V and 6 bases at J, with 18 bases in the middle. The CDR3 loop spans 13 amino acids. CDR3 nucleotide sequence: TGCAGCGCCCCCGGGCAGGGCGAAGATGGCTACACCTTC. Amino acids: CSAPGQGEDGYTF.

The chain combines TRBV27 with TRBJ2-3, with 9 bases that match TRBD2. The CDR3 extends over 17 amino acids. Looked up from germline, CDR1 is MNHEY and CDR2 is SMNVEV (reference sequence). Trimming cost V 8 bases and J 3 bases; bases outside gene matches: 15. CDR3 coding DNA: TGTGCCAGCGGCCCCCTTAGGGCTAGCGGGATTACAGATACGCAGTATTTT. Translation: CASGPLRASGITDTQYF.

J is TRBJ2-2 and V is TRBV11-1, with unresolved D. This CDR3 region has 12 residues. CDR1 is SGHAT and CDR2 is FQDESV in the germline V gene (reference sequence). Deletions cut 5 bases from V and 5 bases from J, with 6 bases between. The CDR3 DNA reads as TGTGCCAGCAGCGCACTTACCGGGGAGCTGTTTTTT. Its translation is CASSALTGELFF.

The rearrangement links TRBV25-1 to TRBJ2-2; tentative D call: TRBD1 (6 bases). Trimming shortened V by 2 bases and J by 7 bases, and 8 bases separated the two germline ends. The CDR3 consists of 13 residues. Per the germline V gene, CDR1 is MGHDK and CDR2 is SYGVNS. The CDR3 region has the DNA TGTGCCAGCAGTGAAAGGGGGATCGGGGAGCTGTTTTTT. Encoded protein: CASSERGIGELFF.

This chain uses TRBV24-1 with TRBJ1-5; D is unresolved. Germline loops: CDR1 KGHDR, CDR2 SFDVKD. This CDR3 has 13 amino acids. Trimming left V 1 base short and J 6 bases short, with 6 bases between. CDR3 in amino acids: CATSDFGVQPQHF. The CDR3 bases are TGTGCCACCAGTGATTTCGGGGTTCAGCCCCAGCATTTT.

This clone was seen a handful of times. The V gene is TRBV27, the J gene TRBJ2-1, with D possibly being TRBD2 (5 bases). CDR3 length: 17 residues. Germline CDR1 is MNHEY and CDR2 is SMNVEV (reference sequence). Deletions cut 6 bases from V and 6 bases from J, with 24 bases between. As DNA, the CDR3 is TGTGCCAGCAGCGGGATTCCGATCCACAACCCGGCCAATGAGCAGTTCTTC. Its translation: CASSGIPIHNPANEQFF.

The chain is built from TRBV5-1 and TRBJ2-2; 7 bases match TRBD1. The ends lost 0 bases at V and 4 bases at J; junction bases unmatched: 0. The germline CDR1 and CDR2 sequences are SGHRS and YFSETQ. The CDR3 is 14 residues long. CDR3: CASSLDRGTGELFF. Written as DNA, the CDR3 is TGCGCCAGCAGCTTGGACAGGGGCACCGGGGAGCTGTTTTTT.

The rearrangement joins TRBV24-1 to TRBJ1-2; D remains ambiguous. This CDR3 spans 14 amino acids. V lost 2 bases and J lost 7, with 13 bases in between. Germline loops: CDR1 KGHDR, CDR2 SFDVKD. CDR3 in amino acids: CATSDSPVAVGYTF. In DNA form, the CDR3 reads TGTGCCACCAGTGATTCGCCAGTAGCGGTTGGCTACACCTTC.

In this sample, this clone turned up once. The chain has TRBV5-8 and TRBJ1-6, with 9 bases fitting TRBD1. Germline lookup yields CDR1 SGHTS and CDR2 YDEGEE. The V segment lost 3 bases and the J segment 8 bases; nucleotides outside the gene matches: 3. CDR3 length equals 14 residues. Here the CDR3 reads CASSSGQGYSPLHF. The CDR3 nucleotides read TGTGCCAGCAGCTCGGGACAGGGATATTCACCCCTCCACTTT.

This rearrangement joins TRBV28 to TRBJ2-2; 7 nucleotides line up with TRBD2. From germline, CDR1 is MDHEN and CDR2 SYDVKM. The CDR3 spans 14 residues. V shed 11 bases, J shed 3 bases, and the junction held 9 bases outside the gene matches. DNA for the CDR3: TGTGCCTCCCACCCCGGACTAGACACCGGGGAGCTGTTTTTT. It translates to CASHPGLDTGELFF.

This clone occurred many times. The CDR3 region is CATSDFGGSGQYF. For the CDR3, the DNA is TGTGCCACCAGTGATTTTGGTGGGAGCGGGCAGTACTTC. This sequence joins TRBV24-1 and TRBJ2-7, with a weak D call TRBD2 (5 bases). From germline, CDR1 is KGHDR and CDR2 SFDVKD. Deletions cut 1 base from V and 9 bases from J, with 12 bases between. The CDR3 totals 13 residues.

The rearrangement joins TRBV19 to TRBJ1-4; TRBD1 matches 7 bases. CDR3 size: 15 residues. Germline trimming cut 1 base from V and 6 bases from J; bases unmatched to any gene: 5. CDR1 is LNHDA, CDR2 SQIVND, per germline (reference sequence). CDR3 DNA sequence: TGTGCCAGTAGTATAGGAGGGGGCCTACATGAAAAACTGTTTTTT. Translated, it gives CASSIGGGLHEKLFF.

The CDR3 nucleotides are TGTGCCAGCAGCCCCCGTGGCGGGCTAGACTATGGCTACACCTTC. It translates to CASSPRGGLDYGYTF. The chain joins TRBV7-8 to TRBJ1-2; unclear D gene. Germline V gene sequence: CDR1 SGHVS, CDR2 FQNEAQ. Trimming pared 5 bases from V and 3 bases from J, leaving 16 bases between. This CDR3 is built from 15 residues.

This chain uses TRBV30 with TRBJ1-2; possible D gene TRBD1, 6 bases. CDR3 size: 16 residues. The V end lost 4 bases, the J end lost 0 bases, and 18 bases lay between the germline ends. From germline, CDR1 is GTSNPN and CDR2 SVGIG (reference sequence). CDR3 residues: CAWKNSRGLTNYGYTF. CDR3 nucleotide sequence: TGTGCCTGGAAGAATTCCAGGGGCCTTACTAACTATGGCTACACCTTC.

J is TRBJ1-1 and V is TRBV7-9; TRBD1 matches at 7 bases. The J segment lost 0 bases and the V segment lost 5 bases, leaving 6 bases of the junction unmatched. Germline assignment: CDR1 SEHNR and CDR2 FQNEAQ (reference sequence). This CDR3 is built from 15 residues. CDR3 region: CASSAGQAMNTEAFF. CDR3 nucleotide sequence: TGTGCCAGCAGCGCCGGACAGGCTATGAACACTGAAGCTTTCTTT.